A selection of T cell receptor beta chains follows, all from one sample in a study of naive and memory T cell subsets. Via MiXCR, TCRdb re-called the UMI-ligation and nested PCR reads, giving one row per CDR3 protein. The repertoire has 130,000 to 150,000 distinct CDR3 sequences, about 15% of them found once; the top ten carry just over 0.14%. Sequenced input: naive CD4+ T cells from blood. All receptors come from a human donor in good health. CDR3s include the opening cysteine and the closing phenylalanine or tryptophan. A D gene is named only where the DNA matches it firmly. Clone size is stated in some rows and not others, as once, few, many or a class when expanded.

J: TRBJ2-7; D: TRBD2; size: NA; V: TRBV12-3/TRBV12-4; DNA: TGTGCCAGCAGTTGGACTAGCGGGAAAGGGTACGAGCAGTACTTC; CDR3: CASSWTSGKGYEQYF
J: TRBJ2-3; D: NA; size: few; V: TRBV29-1; DNA: TGCAGCGTTGACGCACAAAGCACAGATACGCAGTATTTT; CDR3: CSVDAQSTDTQYF
J: TRBJ1-5; D: TRBD1; size: few; V: TRBV5-1; DNA: TGCGCCAGCAGCGTAGCAGGGGGTGGCAATCAGCCCCAGCATTTT; CDR3: CASSVAGGGNQPQHF
J: TRBJ2-5; D: TRBD1; size: NA; V: TRBV28; DNA: TGTGCCAGCAGTTTCCTCGGGACAGGGCTCGAGGAGGAGACCCAGTACTTC; CDR3: CASSFLGTGLEEETQYF
J: TRBJ2-1; D: NA; size: NA; V: TRBV6-2/TRBV6-3; DNA: TGTGCCAGCATCTCTCAAACTAACAATGAGCAGTTCTTC; CDR3: CASISQTNNEQFF
J: TRBJ2-7; D: NA; size: few; V: TRBV20-1; DNA: TGCAGTGCCTTAGGGTTGCGGACCGATGGGTACGAGCAGTACTTC; CDR3: CSALGLRTDGYEQYF
J: TRBJ1-1; D: NA; size: few; V: TRBV15; DNA: TGTGCCACCAGCAGAGCCCAGGGAGGGTCTGAAGCTTTCTTT; CDR3: CATSRAQGGSEAFF
J: TRBJ2-7; D: TRBD2; size: few; V: TRBV20-1; DNA: TGCAGTGCTAGATTAGCGGGAGGACCCTACTACGAGCAGTACTTC; CDR3: CSARLAGGPYYEQYF
J: TRBJ1-5; D: NA; size: NA; V: TRBV30; DNA: TGTGCCTGGAGTGTACAGGGTCTTCAGCCCCAGCATTTT; CDR3: CAWSVQGLQPQHF
J: TRBJ2-7; D: TRBD1; size: NA; V: TRBV18; DNA: TGTGCCAGCTCACCAATTCAGGGGGTACCATCCTACGAGCAGTACTTC; CDR3: CASSPIQGVPSYEQYF
J: TRBJ2-2; D: NA; size: few; V: TRBV7-3; DNA: TGTGCCAGCACCCCGGCCGGGACAACCACCGGGGAGCTGTTTTTT; CDR3: CASTPAGTTTGELFF
J: TRBJ2-4; D: NA; size: few; V: TRBV12-3/TRBV12-4; DNA: TGTGCCAGCAGTTTACTCTTCTCCGTGCACATTCAGTACTTC; CDR3: CASSLLFSVHIQYF
J: TRBJ2-1; D: TRBD2; size: NA; V: TRBV12-3/TRBV12-4; DNA: TGTGCCAGCAGCTATCGACTAGCGGGAGGGCCGGTTGAGCAGTTCTTC; CDR3: CASSYRLAGGPVEQFF
J: TRBJ2-2; D: TRBD2; size: NA; V: TRBV4-1; DNA: TGCGCCAGCAGCCAAGATGGGAAGGCTAGCGGAGCGAACACCGGGGAGCTGTTTTTT; CDR3: CASSQDGKASGANTGELFF
J: TRBJ2-7; D: NA; size: NA; V: TRBV5-1; DNA: TGCGCCAGCAGCTTGGTGGGGTACGGGCCCTACGAGCAGTACTTC; CDR3: CASSLVGYGPYEQYF
J: TRBJ2-5; D: TRBD1; size: few; V: TRBV28; DNA: TGTGCCAGCAGTAGACTTACAGGGGGAGAGACCCAGTACTTC; CDR3: CASSRLTGGETQYF
J: TRBJ2-7; D: NA; size: NA; V: TRBV12-3/TRBV12-4; DNA: TGTGCCAGCAGTTACTCCTTGGGACCCGAGCAGTACTTC; CDR3: CASSYSLGPEQYF